This T cell receptor beta chain originates from a study of blood T cell repertoires in COVID-19. Across the study: There were acute and convalescent COVID-19 samples, and they came from the United States, Italy and Spain. Sample material is recorded as cDNA or gDNA derived from T cells, B-cell-depleted T cells, or PBMCs.

Per the original data handling: Nucleated cell number was recorded as an estimate derived from reference gene primer amplification. Clones were sequenced by immunoSEQ multiplex PCR, and TCRdb holds only the in-frame ones, with some missing. D and trimming come from the DNA, and the V and J calls and clone size come from that table. This sample has 200,000 to 250,000 clones, with more than 75% found just once. Among Cohort 3 donors, those recovered had two negative PCRs, clearance, or symptom resolution. Germline values: CDR1 MNHEY, CDR2 SMNVEV (reference sequence). Trimming shortened V by 2 bases and J by 0 bases, and 7 bases separated the two germline ends. The CDR3 has 15 amino acids.

The sample comprised PBMCs or T cells enriched from blood (not recorded which). The TCR was taken from a woman aged 50 to 60 who had recovered from COVID-19. The chain couples TRBV27 to TRBJ1-4; D is unclear. The CDR3: CASSLLLSTNEKLFF. The CDR3 bases are TGTGCCAGCAGTTTACTGTTATCAACTAATGAAAAACTGTTTTTT.